What follows are 7 T cell receptor beta chains derived from one specimen sequenced in a study of technical replicates of blood from several donors. Produced via immunoSEQ multiplex PCR; TCRdb's table is partial and in-frame only. The profile shows 56,000 or so clones, just over 90% of them singletons. The sample was PBMCs. The origin of the receptors is a human donor in good health. Some clones in this sample may be carry-over from other donors' samples.

The rearrangement links TRBV5-1 to TRBJ2-1; 10 nucleotides line up with TRBD2. This CDR3 has 15 amino acids. From germline, CDR1 is SGHRS and CDR2 YFSETQ. The J segment lost 5 bases and the V segment lost 4 bases, leaving 6 bases of the junction unmatched. CDR3 coding DNA: TGCGCCAGCAGCCCCCCACTAGCGGGGAACAATGAGCAGTTCTTC. It translates to CASSPPLAGNNEQFF. Full variable domain (rest looked up from reference TRBV5-1 and TRBJ2-1): KAGVTQTPRYLIKTRGQQVTLSCSPISGHRSVSWYQQTPGQGLQFLFEYFSETQRNKGNFPGRFSGRQFSNSRSEMNVSTLELGDSALYLCASSPPLAGNNEQFFGPGTRLTVL.

V gene TRBV6-1 combines with J gene TRBJ2-5; TRBD1 might be the D (5 bases). V was pared by 4 bases and J by 1 base, with 16 bases between. This CDR3 contains 16 residues. Germline loops: CDR1 MNHNS, CDR2 SASEGT. In DNA form, the CDR3 reads TGTGCCAGCAGTGCCAGGGCGACTGGAACCCAAGAGACCCAGTACTTC. It encodes CASSARATGTQETQYF.

The chain couples TRBV7-3 to TRBJ2-3, with D perhaps matching TRBD2 (5 bases). V gave up 2 bases and J gave up 6 bases, with 12 bases separating them. The CDR3 contains 14 residues. CDR1 is SGHTA, CDR2 FQGTGA, per germline. This CDR3 reads CASSLSPGKDTQYF. The CDR3 nucleotides read TGTGCCAGCAGCTTATCTCCGGGGAAGGATACGCAGTATTTT.

The rearrangement links TRBV7-2 to TRBJ2-3, with D possibly being TRBD1 (5 bases). V gave up 1 base and J gave up 2 bases, with 7 bases separating them. Germline V gene data show CDR1 as SGHTA and CDR2 as FQGNSA. The CDR3 extends over 14 amino acids. CDR3 nucleotides: TGTGCCAGCAGCTTAGACAGGAACACAGATACGCAGTATTTT. It is translated as CASSLDRNTDTQYF. The full variable domain, its missing parts supplied by reference TRBV7-2 and TRBJ2-3, is GAGVSQSPSNKVTEKGKDVELRCDPISGHTALYWYRQSLGQGLEFLIYFQGNSAPDKSGLPSDRFSAERTGGSVSTLTIQRTQQEDSAVYLCASSLDRNTDTQYFGPGTRLTVL.

The chain links TRBV5-1 to TRBJ1-2; D remains ambiguous. Germline CDR1 is SGHRS and CDR2 is YFSETQ. The CDR3 is 14 amino acids. The germline V and J ends were trimmed by 1 base and 3 bases, with 10 bases remaining between them. For the CDR3, the DNA is TGCGCCAGCAGCTTGTTGGGTGGAGACTATGGCTACACCTTC. Translation: CASSLLGGDYGYTF.

This clone occurred once. The rearrangement joins TRBV7-9 to TRBJ2-5; TRBD2 matches 10 bases. V lost 1 base to trimming and J lost 2 bases; unmatched junction nucleotides: 4. Germline V gene data show CDR1 as SEHNR and CDR2 as FQNEAQ (reference sequence). The CDR3 loop spans 16 amino acids. CDR3 in DNA: TGTGCCAGCAGCTTAGTACTAGCGGGACCTCAAGAGACCCAGTACTTC. Residues: CASSLVLAGPQETQYF.

As DNA, the CDR3 is TGTGCCGGCGGCTCCTACGAGCAGTACTTC. This encodes CAGGSYEQYF. The V gene is TRBV27, the J gene TRBJ2-7, with D unresolved. Germline CDR1 MNHEY, CDR2 SMNVEV (reference sequence). Deletions cut 11 bases from V and 0 bases from J, with 5 bases between. The CDR3 length is 10 residues.